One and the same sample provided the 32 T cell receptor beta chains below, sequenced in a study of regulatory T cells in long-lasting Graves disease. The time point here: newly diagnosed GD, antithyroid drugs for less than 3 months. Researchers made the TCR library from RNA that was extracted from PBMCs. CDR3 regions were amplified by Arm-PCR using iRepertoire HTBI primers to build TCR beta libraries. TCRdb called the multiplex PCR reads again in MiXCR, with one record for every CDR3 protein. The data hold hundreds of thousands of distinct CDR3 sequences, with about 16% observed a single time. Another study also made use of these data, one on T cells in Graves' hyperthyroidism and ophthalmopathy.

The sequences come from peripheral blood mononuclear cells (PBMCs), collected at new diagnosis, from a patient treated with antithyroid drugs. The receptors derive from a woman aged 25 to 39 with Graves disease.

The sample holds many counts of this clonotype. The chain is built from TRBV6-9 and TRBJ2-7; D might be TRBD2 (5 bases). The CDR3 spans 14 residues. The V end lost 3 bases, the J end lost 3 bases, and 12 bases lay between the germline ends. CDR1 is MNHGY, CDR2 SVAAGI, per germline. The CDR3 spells CASSYSASIYEQYF. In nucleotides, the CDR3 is TGTGCCAGCAGTTACTCAGCTAGCATCTACGAGCAGTACTTC.

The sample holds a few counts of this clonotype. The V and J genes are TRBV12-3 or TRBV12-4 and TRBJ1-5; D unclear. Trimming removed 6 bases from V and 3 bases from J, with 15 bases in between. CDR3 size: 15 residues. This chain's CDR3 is CASRYEGGNNQPQHF. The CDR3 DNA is TGTGCCAGCAGGTATGAGGGAGGTAACAATCAGCCCCAGCATTTT.

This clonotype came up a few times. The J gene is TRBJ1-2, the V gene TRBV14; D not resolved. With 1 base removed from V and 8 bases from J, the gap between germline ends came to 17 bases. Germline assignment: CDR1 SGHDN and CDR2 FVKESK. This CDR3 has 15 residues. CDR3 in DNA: TGTGCCAGCAGCCAAGTCCGGGCTGCCGGTGAAGGCTACACCTTC. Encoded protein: CASSQVRAAGEGYTF.

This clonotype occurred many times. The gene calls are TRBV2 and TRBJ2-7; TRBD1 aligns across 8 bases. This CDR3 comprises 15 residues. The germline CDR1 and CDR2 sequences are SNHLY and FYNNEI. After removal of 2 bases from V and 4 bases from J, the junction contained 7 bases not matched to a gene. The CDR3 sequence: CASSESDRGYYEQYF. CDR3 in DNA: TGTGCCAGCAGTGAATCTGACAGGGGATATTACGAGCAGTACTTC. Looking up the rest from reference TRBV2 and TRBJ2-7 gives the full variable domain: EPEVTQTPSHQVTQMGQEVILRCVPISNHLYFYWYRQILGQKVEFLVSFYNNEISEKSEIFDDQFSVERPDGSNFTLKIRSTKLEDSAMYFCASSESDRGYYEQYFGPGTRLTVT.

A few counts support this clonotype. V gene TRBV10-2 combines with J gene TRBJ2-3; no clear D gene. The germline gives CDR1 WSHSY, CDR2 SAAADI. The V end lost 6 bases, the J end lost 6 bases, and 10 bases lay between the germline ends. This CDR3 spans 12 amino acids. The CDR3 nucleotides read TGCGCCAGCAGCCAATCGCGGGATACGCAGTATTTT. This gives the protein CASSQSRDTQYF.

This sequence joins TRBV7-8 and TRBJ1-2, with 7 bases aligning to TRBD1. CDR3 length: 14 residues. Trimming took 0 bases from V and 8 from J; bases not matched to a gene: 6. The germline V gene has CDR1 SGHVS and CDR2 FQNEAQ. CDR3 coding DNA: TGTGCCAGCAGCTTAGCTGCAACAGGGGTCGGCTACACCTTC. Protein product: CASSLAATGVGYTF.

DNA for the CDR3: TGTGCCAGCAGCCAAGAGTGGAGGACGCACAATGAGCAGTTCTTC. It specifies CASSQEWRTHNEQFF. The chain links TRBV3-1 to TRBJ2-1; tentatively, D is TRBD2 (5 bases). This CDR3 is built from 15 residues. The V gene lost 0 bases and the J gene lost 5 bases, with 11 bases spanning the gap. The germline gives CDR1 LGHDT, CDR2 YNNKEL (reference sequence).

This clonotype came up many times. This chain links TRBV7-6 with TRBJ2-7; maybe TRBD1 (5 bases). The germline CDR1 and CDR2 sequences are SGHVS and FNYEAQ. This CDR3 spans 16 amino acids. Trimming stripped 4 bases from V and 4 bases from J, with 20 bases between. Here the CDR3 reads CASSSTDSPYGYEQYF. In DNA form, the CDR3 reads TGTGCCAGCAGCTCTACCGACAGTCCCTACGGATACGAGCAGTACTTC.

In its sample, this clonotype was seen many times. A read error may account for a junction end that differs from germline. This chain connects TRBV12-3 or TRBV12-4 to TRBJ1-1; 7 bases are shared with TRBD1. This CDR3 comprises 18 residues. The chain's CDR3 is CVSRLWGQTKKLNTEAFF. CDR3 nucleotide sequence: TGTGTCAGCAGGCTGTGGGGACAGACAAAGAAACTGAACACTGAAGCTTTCTTT.

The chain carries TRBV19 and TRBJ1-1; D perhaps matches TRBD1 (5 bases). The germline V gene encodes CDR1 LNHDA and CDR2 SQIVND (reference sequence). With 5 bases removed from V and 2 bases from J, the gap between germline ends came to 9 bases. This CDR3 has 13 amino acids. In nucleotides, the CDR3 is TGTGCCAGTAGTCAAGACAGCAACACTGAAGCTTTCTTT. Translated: CASSQDSNTEAFF.

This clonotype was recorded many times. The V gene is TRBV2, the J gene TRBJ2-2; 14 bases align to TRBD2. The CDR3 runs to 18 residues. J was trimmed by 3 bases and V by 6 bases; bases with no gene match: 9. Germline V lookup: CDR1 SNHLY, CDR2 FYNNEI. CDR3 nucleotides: TGTGCCAGCAGCTCGGGACTAGCGGGAGTGTATGACACCGGGGAGCTGTTTTTT. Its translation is CASSSGLAGVYDTGELFF.

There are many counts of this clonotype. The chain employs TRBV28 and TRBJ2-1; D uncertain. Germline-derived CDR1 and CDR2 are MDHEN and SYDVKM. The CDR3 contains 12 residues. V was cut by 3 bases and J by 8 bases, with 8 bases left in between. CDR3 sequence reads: CASSFQVYEQFF. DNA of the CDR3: TGTGCCAGCAGTTTTCAGGTGTATGAGCAGTTCTTC.

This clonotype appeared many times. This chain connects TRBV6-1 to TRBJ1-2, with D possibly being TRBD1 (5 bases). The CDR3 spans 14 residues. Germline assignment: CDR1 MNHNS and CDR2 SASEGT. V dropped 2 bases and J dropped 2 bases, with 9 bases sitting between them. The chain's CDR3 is CASSEMGENYGYTF. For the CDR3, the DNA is TGTGCCAGCAGTGAAATGGGGGAAAACTATGGCTACACCTTC.

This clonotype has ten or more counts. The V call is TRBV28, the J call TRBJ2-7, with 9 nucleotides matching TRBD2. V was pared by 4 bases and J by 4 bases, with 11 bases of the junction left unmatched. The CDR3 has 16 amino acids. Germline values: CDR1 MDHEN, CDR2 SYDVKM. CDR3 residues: CASSSRGSGSLYEQYF. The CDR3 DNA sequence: TGTGCCAGCAGTTCTAGAGGTAGCGGGAGTTTATACGAGCAGTACTTC.

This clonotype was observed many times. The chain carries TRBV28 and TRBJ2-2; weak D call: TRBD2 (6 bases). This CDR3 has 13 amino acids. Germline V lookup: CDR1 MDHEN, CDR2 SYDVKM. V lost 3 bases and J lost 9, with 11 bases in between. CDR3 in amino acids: CASSFSGSRELFF. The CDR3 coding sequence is TGTGCCAGCAGTTTCAGCGGGTCAAGGGAGCTGTTTTTT. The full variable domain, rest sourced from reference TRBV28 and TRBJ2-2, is DVKVTQSSRYLVKRTGEKVFLECVQDMDHENMFWYRQDPGLGLRLIYFSYDVKMKEKGDIPEGYSVSREKKERFSLILESASTNQTSMYLCASSFSGSRELFFGEGSRLTVL.

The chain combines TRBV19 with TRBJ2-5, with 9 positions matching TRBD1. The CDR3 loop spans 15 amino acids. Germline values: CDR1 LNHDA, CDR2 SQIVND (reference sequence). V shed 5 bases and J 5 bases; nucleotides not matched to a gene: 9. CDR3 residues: CASSPQSDRGETQYF. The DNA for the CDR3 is TGTGCCAGTAGTCCCCAATCTGACAGGGGGGAGACCCAGTACTTC.

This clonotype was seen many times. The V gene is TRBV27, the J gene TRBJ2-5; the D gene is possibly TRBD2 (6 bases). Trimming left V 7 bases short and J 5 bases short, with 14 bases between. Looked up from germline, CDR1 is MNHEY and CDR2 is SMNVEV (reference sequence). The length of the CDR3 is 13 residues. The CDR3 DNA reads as TGTGCCAGCACTCAGGGTGGGGGGGAGACCCAGTACTTC. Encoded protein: CASTQGGGETQYF.

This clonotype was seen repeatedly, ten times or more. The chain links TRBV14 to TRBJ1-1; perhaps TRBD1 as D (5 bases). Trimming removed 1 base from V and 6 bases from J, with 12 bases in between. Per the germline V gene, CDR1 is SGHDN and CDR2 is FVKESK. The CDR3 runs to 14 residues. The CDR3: CASSQVDSWSEAFF. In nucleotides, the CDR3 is TGTGCCAGCAGCCAAGTTGACAGTTGGTCTGAAGCTTTCTTT.

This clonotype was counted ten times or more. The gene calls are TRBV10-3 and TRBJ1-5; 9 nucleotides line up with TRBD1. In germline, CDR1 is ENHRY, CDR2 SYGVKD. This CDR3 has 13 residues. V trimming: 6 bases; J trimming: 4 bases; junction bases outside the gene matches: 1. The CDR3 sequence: CAISDRGNQPQHF. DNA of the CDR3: TGTGCCATCAGCGACAGGGGGAATCAGCCCCAGCATTTT.

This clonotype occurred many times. The CDR3 coding sequence is TGTGCCAGCAGTGGAGGGGGGGGTACAGGGATTCTTGAAGCTTTCTTT. Its protein product is CASSGGGGTGILEAFF. This chain joins TRBV2 and TRBJ1-1; maybe TRBD1 (6 bases). The CDR3 loop spans 16 amino acids. Trimming took off 4 bases at V and 7 bases at J, with 22 bases between the two ends. Germline V lookup: CDR1 SNHLY, CDR2 FYNNEI.

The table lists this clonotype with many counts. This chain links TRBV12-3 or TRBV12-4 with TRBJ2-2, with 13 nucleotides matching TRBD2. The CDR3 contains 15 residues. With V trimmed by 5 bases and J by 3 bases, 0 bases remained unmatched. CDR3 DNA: TGTGCCAGCAGTGGACTAGCGGGAGACACCGGGGAGCTGTTTTTT. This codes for CASSGLAGDTGELFF.

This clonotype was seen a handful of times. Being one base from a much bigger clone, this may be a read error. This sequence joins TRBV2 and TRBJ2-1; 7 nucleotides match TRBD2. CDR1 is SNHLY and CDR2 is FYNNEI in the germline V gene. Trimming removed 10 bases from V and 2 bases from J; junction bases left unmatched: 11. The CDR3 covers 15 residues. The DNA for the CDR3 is TGTGCCAACGATGAAGGGCTAGCGGCCTACAATGAGCAGTTCTTC. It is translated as CANDEGLAAYNEQFF.

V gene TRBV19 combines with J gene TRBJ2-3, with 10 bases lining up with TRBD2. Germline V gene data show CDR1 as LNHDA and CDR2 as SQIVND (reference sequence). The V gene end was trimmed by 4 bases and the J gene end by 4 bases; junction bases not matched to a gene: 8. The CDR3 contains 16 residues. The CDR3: CASSSLLAGGADTQYF. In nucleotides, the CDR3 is TGTGCCAGTAGTAGTTTATTAGCGGGAGGCGCAGATACGCAGTATTTT.

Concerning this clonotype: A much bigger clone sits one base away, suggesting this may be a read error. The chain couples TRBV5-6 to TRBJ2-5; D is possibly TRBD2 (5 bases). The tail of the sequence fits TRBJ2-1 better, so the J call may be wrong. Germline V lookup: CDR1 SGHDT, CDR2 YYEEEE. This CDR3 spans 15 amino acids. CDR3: CASSLISGGSETQFF. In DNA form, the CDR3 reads TGTGCCAGCAGCTTGATAAGCGGCGGATCGGAGACCCAGTTCTTC.

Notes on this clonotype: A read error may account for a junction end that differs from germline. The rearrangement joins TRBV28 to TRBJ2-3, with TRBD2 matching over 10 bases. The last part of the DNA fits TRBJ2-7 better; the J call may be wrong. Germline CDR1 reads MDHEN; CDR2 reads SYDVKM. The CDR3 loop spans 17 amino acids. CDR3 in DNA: TGTGCCAGCAGTTTTTCGTCGGCTAGCGGGAGCTCCTGCGAGCAGTACTTC. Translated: CASSFSSASGSSCEQYF.

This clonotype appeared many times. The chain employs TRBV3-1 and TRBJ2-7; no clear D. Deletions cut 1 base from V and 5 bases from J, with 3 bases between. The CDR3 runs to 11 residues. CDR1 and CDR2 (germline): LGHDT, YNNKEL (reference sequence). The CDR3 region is CASSQVNEQYF. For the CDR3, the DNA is TGTGCCAGCAGCCAAGTGAACGAGCAGTACTTC.

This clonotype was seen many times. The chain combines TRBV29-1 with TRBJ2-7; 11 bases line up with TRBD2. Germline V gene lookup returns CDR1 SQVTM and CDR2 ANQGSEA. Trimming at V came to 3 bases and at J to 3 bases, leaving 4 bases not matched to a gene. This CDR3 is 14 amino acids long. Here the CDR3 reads CSVELAGGLYEQYF. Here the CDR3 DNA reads TGCAGCGTTGAGCTAGCGGGAGGTCTCTACGAGCAGTACTTC.

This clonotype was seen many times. The CDR3 protein is CASSDRLNTEAFF. The CDR3, as DNA: TGTGCCAGCTCGGACAGGTTGAACACTGAAGCTTTCTTT. This chain joins TRBV16 and TRBJ1-1, with 7 nucleotides matching TRBD1. This CDR3 contains 13 residues. Per germline, CDR1 KGHSY and CDR2 FQNENV. Losses at the gene ends were 8 bases for V and 0 bases for J; bases not matched to a gene: 3.

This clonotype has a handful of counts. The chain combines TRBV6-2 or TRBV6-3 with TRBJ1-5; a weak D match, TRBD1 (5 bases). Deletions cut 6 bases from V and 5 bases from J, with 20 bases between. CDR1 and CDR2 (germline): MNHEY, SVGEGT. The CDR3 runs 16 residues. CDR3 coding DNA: TGTGCCAGCAGCACCCTCGGGACCCGAGAGGATCAGCCCCAGCATTTT. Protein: CASSTLGTREDQPQHF.

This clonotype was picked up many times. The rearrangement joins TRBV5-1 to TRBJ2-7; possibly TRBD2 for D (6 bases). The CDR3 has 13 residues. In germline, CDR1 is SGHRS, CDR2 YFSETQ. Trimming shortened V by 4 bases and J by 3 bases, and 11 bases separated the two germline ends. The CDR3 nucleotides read TGCGCCAGCAGCGTGGGACTCAACTACGAGCAGTACTTC. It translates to CASSVGLNYEQYF.

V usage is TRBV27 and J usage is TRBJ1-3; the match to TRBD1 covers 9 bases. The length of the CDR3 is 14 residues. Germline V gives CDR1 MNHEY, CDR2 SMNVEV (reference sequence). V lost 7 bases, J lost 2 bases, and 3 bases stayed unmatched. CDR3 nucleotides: TGTGCCAGCACCCGGGACAGGGCTGGAAACACCATATATTTT. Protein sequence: CASTRDRAGNTIYF.

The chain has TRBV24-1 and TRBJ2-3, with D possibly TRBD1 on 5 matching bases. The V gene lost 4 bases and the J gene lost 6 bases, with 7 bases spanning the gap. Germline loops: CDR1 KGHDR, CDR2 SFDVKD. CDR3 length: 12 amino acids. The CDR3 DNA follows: TGTGCCACCAGTGACAGGGTGGATACGCAGTATTTT. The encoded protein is CATSDRVDTQYF.